This T cell receptor beta chain was sequenced for a study of Tregs in tolerant kidney transplant recipients. CDR3 length: 12 residues. Germline CDR1 and CDR2: SGDLS and YYNGEE. With regard to this clone: An end of the junction differs from the germline gene, which may be a read error. This CDR3 is also generated by other DNA sequences in the sample.

Recipients received nonmyeloablative bone marrow transplants from related graft donors, with transient mixed chimerism. Thawed PBMCs were FACS-sorted into unstimulated CD4+CD25+CD127- regulatory T cells, CD4+CD25- non-regulatory cells, CD4 and CD8 cells. This table comes from immunoSEQ multiplex PCR, and its TCRdb copy is limited to in-frame clones, with some not included. The table includes some 56,000 clones, approximately 90% detected once. The gene calls are TRBV9 and TRBJ1-6; a possible D gene is TRBD1 (5 bases). This clonotype originated in a human patient who received a combined kidney and bone marrow transplant. Some T cells may be provided by the graft donor. Material: CD8+ T cells from blood (PBMCs), obtained 24 months after the transplant. The CDR3 loop is CASSEGNSPLHF. CDR3 coding DNA: TGTGCCAGCAGCGAGGGGAATTCCCCCCTCCACTTT.